This TCR beta chain appears in the sequencing data of a study of blood T cell repertoires in COVID-19. Overall study context: Samples taken during acute and convalescent COVID-19 were collected in the United States, Italy and Spain.

Original handling: Using reference gene primer amplification, nucleated cell counts were estimated. Clones were read by immunoSEQ multiplex PCR, and TCRdb kept only the in-frame ones, dropping some. V, J and clone size reflect that table, while D and trimming were determined from the DNA. This repertoire shows 140,000 to 150,000 clones, around 80% found once; its top ten account for 3.5%. Sequencing input: peripheral blood. The sequence was collected from a man aged 65 to 85 who had recovered from COVID-19.

CDR3 coding DNA: TGTGCCAGCAGAGGACAGGGGTATGGCACAGATACGCAGTATTTT. It specifies CASRGQGYGTDTQYF. The chain recombines TRBV6-5 with TRBJ2-3; 9 nucleotides match TRBD1. With V trimmed by 6 bases and J by 1 base, 5 bases remained unmatched. The CDR3 loop spans 15 amino acids. CDR1 and CDR2 (germline): MNHEY, SVGAGI.